This paragraph reports one T cell receptor beta chain. The ends were cut back, 2 bases at V and 2 bases at J, with 6 bases in the middle. Germline CDR1 DFQATT, CDR2 SNEGSKA (reference sequence). The CDR3 has 12 residues. The sample belongs to a study of blood T cells in healthy people across ages. Next came a second PCR, run for about 7 to 12 cycles, which used a sample-barcoded 5' primer along with a J-beta primer mix. TCRdb reprocessed the 5' RACE reads via MiXCR and lists one record per CDR3 protein. The repertoire holds just over 1 million distinct CDR3 sequences, with more than 35% as singletons.

This TCR derives from a woman aged 60-70 years in good health. Sequenced input: blood. V is TRBV20-1 and J is TRBJ1-2, with unresolved D. This CDR3 is CSARTPNYGYTF. The CDR3 coding sequence is TGCAGTGCTAGAACACCGAACTATGGCTACACCTTC.